Listed below are T cell receptor beta chains from one sample, sequenced in a study of OX40 agonist ivuxolimab in advanced cancers. The data were produced by immunoSEQ multiplex PCR, yet TCRdb's version contains in-frame clones alone and is incomplete. This sample has tens of thousands of clones, with 85% to 90% found just once. This material consisted of CD4+ or CD8+ T cells sorted from blood, taken in a trial of the OX40 agonist ivuxolimab. These receptor sequences come from an adult with an advanced solid tumor such as melanoma, head and neck, liver or kidney cancer. Both conserved end residues are part of each CDR3. D genes are given only for firm matches. A clone size is listed for some rows: how often the clone was seen (once, few, many), or a class if it is expanded.

V	J	size	D	length	CDR3	DNA
TRBV5-1	TRBJ2-5	NA	NA	11	CASRRQETQYF	TGCGCCAGCAGACGGCAAGAGACCCAGTACTTC
TRBV2	TRBJ2-3	NA	TRBD1	14	CASRTGAGADTQYF	TGTGCCAGCAGGACAGGGGCAGGGGCAGATACGCAGTATTTT
TRBV5-6	TRBJ2-6	NA	NA	18	CASSRAGTPMRGANVLTF	TGTGCCAGCAGTCGGGCGGGGACGCCTATGAGGGGGGCCAACGTCCTGACTTTC
TRBV7-8	TRBJ1-1	NA	TRBD1	14	CASSLGQMNTEAFF	TGTGCCAGCAGCTTGGGACAGATGAACACTGAAGCTTTCTTT
TRBV18	TRBJ2-2	NA	NA	19	CASSPQIPSQSPNTGELFF	TGTGCCAGCTCACCACAAATTCCCTCCCAGTCTCCGAACACCGGGGAGCTGTTTTTT
TRBV7-7	TRBJ2-5	NA	TRBD2	15	CASSPSGGAGETQYF	TGTGCCAGCAGCCCTAGCGGGGGGGCTGGGGAGACCCAGTACTTC
TRBV4-2	TRBJ2-1	NA	TRBD2	15	CASSLGLAGNNEQFF	TGTGCCAGCAGCCTCGGACTAGCGGGAAACAATGAGCAGTTCTTC
TRBV5-5	TRBJ2-1	once	TRBD2	15	CASSFPAGLYNEQFF	TGTGCCAGCAGCTTCCCAGCGGGGTTATACAATGAGCAGTTCTTC
TRBV13	TRBJ1-3	few	NA	17	CASSLAHRGLSGNTIYF	TGTGCCAGCAGCTTAGCTCATAGGGGACTCTCTGGAAACACCATATATTTT
TRBV11-3	TRBJ2-2	few	NA	18	CASSLNINLGPNTGELFF	TGTGCCAGCAGCTTAAATATTAATTTGGGACCGAACACCGGGGAGCTGTTTTTT
TRBV7-6	TRBJ2-5	NA	TRBD1	15	CASSHGTGSQETQYF	TGTGCCAGCAGCCACGGGACAGGGAGCCAAGAGACCCAGTACTTC
TRBV6-4	TRBJ2-3	NA	NA	13	CASSESPGSVQYF	TGTGCCAGCAGTGAGTCTCCTGGCTCTGTGCAGTATTTT
TRBV9	TRBJ2-5	NA	NA	15	CASSAGGANQETQYF	TGTGCCAGCAGCGCCGGAGGGGCGAACCAAGAGACCCAGTACTTC
TRBV4-1	TRBJ1-2	NA	NA	11	CASSQVGGYTF	TGCGCCAGCAGCCAAGTCGGTGGCTACACCTTC
TRBV11-2	TRBJ2-7	NA	NA	12	CASSLVLYEQYF	TGTGCCAGCAGCTTAGTGTTATACGAGCAGTACTTC
TRBV30	TRBJ2-3	few	NA	19	CAWAQLGSGGGPGTDTQYF	TGTGCCTGGGCCCAGTTGGGGAGCGGTGGGGGTCCGGGCACAGATACGCAGTATTTT
TRBV27	TRBJ2-5	NA	TRBD2	15	CASSSLKAGGETQYF	TGTGCCAGCAGTTCCCTGAAAGCGGGAGGGGAGACCCAGTACTTC
TRBV18	TRBJ1-3	NA	TRBD1	17	CASSPRDSTSSGNTIYF	TGTGCCAGCTCACCCCGGGACAGCACCTCATCTGGAAACACCATATATTTT
TRBV10-3	TRBJ1-3	NA	NA	14	CAISRGSIGNTIYF	TGTGCCATCAGCCGGGGGTCTATTGGAAACACCATATATTTT
TRBV6-5	TRBJ2-5	NA	NA	15	CASSPTTPGQETQYF	TGTGCCAGCAGTCCGACAACCCCAGGTCAAGAGACCCAGTACTTC
TRBV28	TRBJ1-3	NA	NA	14	CASSPPLPGNTIYF	TGTGCCAGCAGTCCCCCCCTCCCAGGAAACACCATATATTTT
TRBV28	TRBJ2-3	NA	NA	12	CASTGIRDTQYF	TGTGCCAGCACGGGGATCCGGGATACGCAGTATTTT
TRBV19	TRBJ1-2	few	TRBD1	12	CASQGQNYGYTF	TGTGCCAGCCAGGGACAGAACTATGGCTACACCTTC
TRBV7-2	TRBJ2-5	few	TRBD2	16	CASSRGLAGGGGTQYF	TGTGCCAGCAGCAGGGGACTAGCGGGAGGGGGAGGGACCCAGTACTTC
TRBV28	TRBJ1-2	NA	NA	13	CASSLGPEQVDSF	TGTGCCAGCAGTTTAGGACCTGAGCAGGTCGACTCCTTC
TRBV10-2	TRBJ1-2	NA	NA	14	CASSDNRGAGGYTF	TGCGCCAGCAGTGACAATAGAGGGGCTGGTGGCTACACCTTC
TRBV29-1	TRBJ1-1	NA	NA	15	CSVEGGWASNTEAFF	TGCAGCGTTGAAGGGGGCTGGGCCTCGAACACTGAAGCTTTCTTT
TRBV7-2	TRBJ1-5	few	NA	13	CASSRNSNQPQHF	TGTGCCAGCAGCCGAAATAGCAATCAGCCCCAGCATTTT
TRBV19	TRBJ1-5	once	NA	15	CASKEGERYDQPQHF	TGTGCCAGCAAAGAAGGGGAGAGGTATGATCAGCCCCAGCATTTT
TRBV7-2	TRBJ2-1	NA	NA	16	CASSLSSTELGVEQFF	TGTGCCAGCAGCTTAAGTAGCACCGAACTTGGGGTGGAGCAGTTCTTC
TRBV5-5	TRBJ1-1	NA	NA	14	CASSLFASETEAFF	TGTGCCAGCAGCTTGTTTGCCAGTGAGACTGAAGCTTTCTTT
TRBV5-1	TRBJ2-1	NA	TRBD2	14	CASRPGLGESEQFF	TGCGCCAGCAGACCGGGACTAGGAGAAAGTGAGCAGTTCTTC
TRBV5-1	TRBJ2-1	NA	NA	12	CASSLEPIEQFF	TGCGCCAGCAGCTTGGAGCCCATTGAGCAGTTCTTC
TRBV29-1	TRBJ2-5	NA	NA	11	CSVDSGETQYF	TGCAGCGTGGACAGCGGGGAGACCCAGTACTTC
TRBV5-4	TRBJ2-4	medium-sized	TRBD1	16	CASRPGTVAAQNIQYF	TGTGCCAGCAGACCCGGGACAGTGGCGGCCCAAAACATTCAGTACTTC
TRBV5-4	TRBJ2-7	NA	TRBD2	16	CASSLGLAGGRGEQYF	TGTGCCAGCAGCTTAGGACTAGCGGGAGGGCGCGGCGAGCAGTACTTC
TRBV5-4	TRBJ2-7	NA	NA	15	CASSSGTVRSYEQYF	TGTGCCAGCAGCTCTGGGACGGTACGCTCCTACGAGCAGTACTTC
TRBV5-5	TRBJ1-4	NA	NA	17	CASSYLGRRDANEKLFF	TGTGCCAGCAGCTACTTAGGGAGAAGGGATGCTAATGAAAAACTGTTTTTT
TRBV21-1	TRBJ2-1	NA	NA	16	CASSNMGGLGYNEQFF	TGTGCCAGCAGCAATATGGGCGGGTTGGGGTACAATGAGCAGTTCTTC
TRBV4-3	TRBJ1-1	NA	TRBD1	16	CASSQVQQGAHTEAFF	TGCGCCAGCAGCCAAGTGCAACAGGGGGCGCACACTGAAGCTTTCTTT
TRBV7-7	TRBJ2-5	once	NA	14	CASSLGGGVETQYF	TGTGCCAGCAGCTTAGGAGGTGGCGTTGAGACCCAGTACTTC
TRBV11-2	TRBJ1-4	NA	NA	16	CASSIDPQAQKGKLFF	TGTGCCAGCAGCATAGACCCCCAGGCCCAGAAGGGAAAACTGTTTTTT
TRBV6-1	TRBJ2-3	NA	NA	14	CASRKSQVTDTQYF	TGTGCCAGCAGGAAGTCTCAAGTCACAGATACGCAGTATTTT
TRBV9	TRBJ2-2	NA	NA	16	CASSVGSRGGSGELFF	TGTGCCAGCAGCGTAGGGAGCAGGGGAGGTTCCGGGGAGCTGTTTTTT
TRBV2	TRBJ2-5	NA	TRBD1	17	CASSEALWAGGWETQYF	TGTGCCAGCAGTGAAGCGCTTTGGGCAGGGGGCTGGGAGACCCAGTACTTC
TRBV5-6	TRBJ1-6	once	NA	11	CASSRRGAYIF	TGTGCCAGCAGCCGACGTGGGGCGTACATTTTT